This TCR beta chain was obtained from a study of T cell changes during pregnancy in multiple sclerosis (dated by TCRdb to between 2018 and 2020). For the study in its entirety: The study looked at changes in the T cell repertoire across pregnancy in women with multiple sclerosis.

The method behind the library was the immunoSEQ multiplex PCR assay. TCRdb retrieved this table from immuneACCESS and kept in-frame rearrangements only. Not all clones are present; in checked studies, unresolved V genes account for under half, and no reason is known for the remainder. The sample has tens of thousands of clones on record, around 93% of them singletons. Around 0.93% of the sample belongs to the ten largest clones. Notes on this clone: The antigen it binds to is not known. Within one base of it there is no much larger clone, and no base qualities were kept.

V drops 0 bases and J drops 2 bases, leaving 15 bases in between. Spanning cysteine to phenylalanine, the CDR3 consists of 16 amino acids. The sequence is cut down to CDR3 DNA, 48 bases in frame from base 1. According to the germline V gene, CDR1 reads SGHRS and CDR2 reads YFSETQ. Sequenced material: peripheral blood, taken before pregnancy. Here the chain combines TRBV5-1 and TRBJ2-7; TRBD1 could be the D gene, as 6 bases match. The TCR comes from a female donor with multiple sclerosis, enrolled in a pregnancy study. The CDR3 is CASSLGTRGSAYEQYF. The DNA sequence is as follows: TGCGCCAGCAGCTTGGGAACCAGGGGATCCGCCTACGAGCAGTACTTC.